This record concerns one T cell receptor (beta chain) sequence. The CDR3 totals 13 residues. Germline lookup yields CDR1 LGHNA and CDR2 YNFKEQ. V was cut by 2 bases and J by 7 bases, with 11 bases left in between. This record comes from a study of OX40 agonist ivuxolimab in advanced cancers. Study-level information: Every 2 weeks, patients got intravenous ivuxolimab at one of six dose levels (0.01-10 mg/kg). Males comprised 70% to 90% of the group, whose mean age was about 62 years (range roughly 20 to 90). Anti-PD-1, anti-PD-L1 or anti-CTLA-4 therapy given earlier was allowed, and roughly 38% had some.

Assay: immunoSEQ multiplex PCR; the TCRdb copy retains only in-frame clones and omits some. This table holds more than 60,000 clones, roughly 94% found once. This clonotype originated in an adult with an advanced solid tumor such as melanoma, head and neck, liver or kidney cancer. The chain combines TRBV4-2 with TRBJ1-2; possible D gene TRBD1, 5 bases. Sequences were derived from CD4+ or CD8+ T cells sorted from blood, sampled in a trial of the OX40 agonist ivuxolimab. The CDR3 nucleotides read TGTGCCAGCAGCCAAAAGACAGTCCTTGGCTACACCTTC. Translating gives CASSQKTVLGYTF.